Sequencing of this TCR beta chain was carried out in a study of blood T cell repertoires in COVID-19. The wider study: T cells, B-cell-depleted T cells, or PBMCs supplied cDNA or gDNA.

In assigning cohorts, the study relied on participant-reported clinical history. Sequencing used immunoSEQ multiplex PCR; TCRdb keeps in-frame clones, though not all of them. This sample has 350,000 to 450,000 clones, with more than 85% found just once. V lost 6 bases to trimming and J lost 8 bases; unmatched junction nucleotides: 5. The CDR3 sequence is 12 residues long. The material sequenced was PBMCs or T cells enriched from blood (not recorded which). This sequence originates from a middle-aged woman who had been exposed to COVID-19. This chain joins TRBV12-3 or TRBV12-4 and TRBJ1-1; TRBD1 matches 8 bases. In DNA, the CDR3 is TGTGCCAGCAGGGGCAGGGGGCAAGAAGCTTTCTTT. It is translated as CASRGRGQEAFF.